This T cell receptor (beta chain) was recorded in a study of blood T cell repertoires in COVID-19. About the study: Some COVID-19 samples were acute and others convalescent; all came from the United States, Italy and Spain.

In the authors' methods: The assay estimated nucleated cells by amplifying reference gene primers. The protocol was immunoSEQ multiplex PCR, while the TCRdb copy is restricted to in-frame clones and leaves out a portion. The D gene and trimming were derived from the DNA, and the V and J assignments and clone size from that table. The sample yields 280,000 or so clones, approximately 86% seen once. The germline gives CDR1 LGHNA, CDR2 YNFKEQ. CDR3 length: 17 amino acids. Trimming removed 0 bases at V and 4 bases at J, with 16 bases between. The rearrangement links TRBV4-2 to TRBJ1-3; D remains ambiguous. This receptor was obtained from a man between 18 and 29 years old with active or convalescent COVID-19. The sequencing input was peripheral blood. The CDR3 is CASSQDAGGRYGNTIYF. CDR3 bases: TGTGCCAGCAGCCAAGACGCGGGCGGCCGCTACGGAAACACCATATATTTT.